The 26 T cell receptor beta chains reported below all come from one sample, sequenced in a study of blood T cells in healthy people across ages. Through a sample-barcoded 5' primer and a J-beta primer mix, a second PCR was run for about 6 to 12 cycles. TCRdb re-derived calls from the 5' RACE reads in MiXCR, one entry per CDR3 protein. Of roughly 1.7 million distinct CDR3 sequences listed, almost 35% are singletons. Sequencing input: blood. These receptors originate from a woman aged 25-40 years in good health.

The chain recombines TRBV6-1 with TRBJ1-6; D may be TRBD1 (6 bases). CDR1 MNHNS and CDR2 SASEGT come from the germline V gene. V shed 5 bases and J shed 8 bases, with 16 bases lying between them. There are 15 residues in the CDR3. The CDR3 region has the DNA TGTGCCAGCAGTACAAACAGGGTGCGTGATTCACCCCTCCACTTT. As protein: CASSTNRVRDSPLHF.

This chain links TRBV5-1 with TRBJ2-1, with TRBD2 identical over 12 bases. Germline lookup yields CDR1 SGHRS and CDR2 YFSETQ. Trimming removed 0 bases from V and 9 bases from J; junction bases left unmatched: 7. The CDR3 extends over 16 amino acids. Here the CDR3 DNA reads TGCGCCAGCAGCTTGGAGCTAGCGGGGGGGCCTGGTGAGCAGTTCTTC. Protein: CASSLELAGGPGEQFF. Full variable domain (remainder filled in from reference TRBV5-1 and TRBJ2-1): KAGVTQTPRYLIKTRGQQVTLSCSPISGHRSVSWYQQTPGQGLQFLFEYFSETQRNKGNFPGRFSGRQFSNSRSEMNVSTLELGDSALYLCASSLELAGGPGEQFFGPGTRLTVL.

In this sample, this clonotype turned up a few times. The J gene is TRBJ1-1, the V gene TRBV16; 11 nucleotides agree with TRBD1. Germline CDR1 is KGHSY and CDR2 is FQNENV. After removal of 1 base from V and 0 bases from J, the junction contained 13 bases not matched to a gene. This CDR3 comprises 20 residues. CDR3 region: CASSQWFPGQGDTLNTEAFF. The CDR3 DNA reads as TGTGCCAGCAGCCAATGGTTCCCGGGACAGGGGGATACGCTGAACACTGAAGCTTTCTTT.

This rearrangement joins TRBV14 to TRBJ2-5; D possibly corresponds to TRBD2 (5 bases). Germline-derived CDR1 and CDR2 are SGHDN and FVKESK. Trimming stripped 5 bases from V and 2 bases from J, with 12 bases between. The CDR3 totals 14 residues. CDR3: CASSSHWEQETQYF. DNA of the CDR3: TGTGCCAGCAGCTCCCATTGGGAGCAAGAGACCCAGTACTTC.

This chain joins TRBV20-1 and TRBJ2-3, with TRBD2 identical over 8 bases. The CDR3 spans 19 residues. The V gene's germline CDR1 is DFQATT and CDR2 SNEGSKA (reference sequence). V lost 6 bases and J lost 4; bases outside the gene matches: 24. The CDR3 DNA reads as TGCAGTGCCAAATCCCGAGGGGGTCCCGGGACTAGGGTCCCAGATACGCAGTATTTT. Protein: CSAKSRGGPGTRVPDTQYF.

This clonotype showed up just a few times. The rearrangement joins TRBV6-6 to TRBJ1-6; 7 bases are a match to TRBD1. The CDR3 spans 14 residues. Looked up from germline, CDR1 is MNHNY and CDR2 is SVGAGI (reference sequence). V lost 6 bases to trimming and J lost 10 bases; unmatched junction nucleotides: 9. CDR3 in amino acids: CASRETGTLSPLHF. Written as DNA, the CDR3 is TGTGCCAGCAGGGAGACAGGGACACTCTCACCCCTCCACTTT.

The V call is TRBV15, the J call TRBJ2-7; D remains unclear. Trimming took 0 bases from V and 1 from J, leaving 13 bases between them. Germline lookup yields CDR1 LNHNV and CDR2 YYDKDF (reference sequence). The length of the CDR3 is 16 residues. The CDR3 sequence: CATSRDRSVWSYEQYF. The DNA for the CDR3 is TGTGCCACCAGCAGAGATCGGTCGGTGTGGTCCTACGAGCAGTACTTC.

The rearrangement joins TRBV12-3 or TRBV12-4 to TRBJ2-3, with 9 bases identical to TRBD1. Unmatched junction bases numbered 11, after V lost 5 bases and J lost 5 bases. The CDR3 contains 16 residues. CDR3 protein: CASSPTGTGIEDTQYF. The CDR3 DNA follows: TGTGCCAGCAGTCCTACCGGGACAGGGATTGAAGATACGCAGTATTTT.

This clonotype came up many times. CDR3 nucleotide sequence: TGCGCCAGCAGCCAGACGATAGCGGAACACCAAGAGACCCAGTACTTC. Residues: CASSQTIAEHQETQYF. The chain recombines TRBV4-1 with TRBJ2-5; D perhaps matches TRBD2 (6 bases). Germline V gene data show CDR1 as MGHRA and CDR2 as YSYEKL. This CDR3 contains 16 residues. The V and J ends lost 3 bases and 0 bases respectively, with 14 bases between them.

This clonotype was found a few times. V gene TRBV28 combines with J gene TRBJ2-5; the D gene is possibly TRBD2 (6 bases). Trimming pared 5 bases from V and 5 bases from J, leaving 15 bases between. Germline V CDR1 and CDR2: MDHEN, SYDVKM. The CDR3 contains 14 residues. The CDR3: CASSQEGGSETQYF. CDR3 bases: TGTGCCAGCAGTCAGGAGGGCGGGTCGGAGACCCAGTACTTC.

The gene calls are TRBV27 and TRBJ1-4; TRBD1 matches 9 bases. CDR3 length equals 14 residues. The germline gives CDR1 MNHEY, CDR2 SMNVEV (reference sequence). The V and J ends lost 5 bases and 7 bases, in that order; junction bases with no gene match: 5. The CDR3 DNA reads TGTGCCAGCAGTAGACAGGGGGTTGGTGAAAAACTGTTTTTT. It yields the protein CASSRQGVGEKLFF. The full variable domain, with the rest looked up from reference TRBV27 and TRBJ1-4, is EAQVTQNPRYLITVTGKKLTVTCSQNMNHEYMSWYRQDPGLGLRQIYYSMNVEVTDKGDVPEGYKVSRKEKRNFPLILESPSPNQTSLYFCASSRQGVGEKLFFGSGTQLSVL.

This clonotype was detected a few times. The chain joins TRBV20-1 to TRBJ2-5, with 11 positions matching TRBD2. The better agreement between TRBJ2-7 and the DNA end casts doubt on the J call. Germline V gives CDR1 DFQATT, CDR2 SNEGSKA (reference sequence). This CDR3 has 14 amino acids. The CDR3 sequence: CSAGGPLAGVEQYF. The DNA for the CDR3 is TGCAGTGCCGGGGGGCCACTAGCGGGAGTCGAGCAGTACTTC.

This clonotype was seen only a few times. The chain has TRBV29-1 and TRBJ1-2; D unclear. Per germline, CDR1 SQVTM and CDR2 ANQGSEA. CDR3 length: 14 amino acids. The V end was cut by 2 bases, the J end by 2 bases, with 12 bases between. Written as DNA, the CDR3 is TGCAGCGTTGAACGGCGGGCATCGAACTATGGCTACACCTTC. Amino acid sequence: CSVERRASNYGYTF.

This clonotype was picked up a small number of times. This sequence joins TRBV20-1 and TRBJ2-3; D is possibly TRBD2 (7 bases). The germline V and J ends were trimmed by 3 bases and 6 bases, with 19 bases remaining between them. The CDR3 contains 15 residues. Germline CDR1 reads DFQATT; CDR2 reads SNEGSKA (reference sequence). The CDR3 sequence is CSASPWTRGGDTQYF. In DNA form, the CDR3 reads TGCAGTGCTAGTCCATGGACTCGCGGGGGCGATACGCAGTATTTT.

In its sample, this clonotype was seen a few times. This chain joins TRBV5-4 and TRBJ2-3, with D perhaps TRBD2 (5 bases). The CDR3 runs 14 residues. Germline loops: CDR1 SGHNT, CDR2 YYREEE (reference sequence). V was shortened by 2 bases and J by 7 bases, with 14 bases between the two germline ends. The CDR3 nucleotides read TGTGCCAGCAGCTTAGGGCTCGAGGGTAATACGCAGTATTTT. It specifies CASSLGLEGNTQYF.

The V gene is TRBV3-1, the J gene TRBJ2-4; D is unclear. The DNA end is a closer match to TRBJ2-7, so the J assignment may be wrong. This CDR3 has 12 amino acids. CDR1 is LGHDT, CDR2 YNNKEL, per germline (reference sequence). CDR3 sequence: CASSRIAYEQYF. DNA for the CDR3: TGTGCCAGCAGCCGTATAGCCTACGAGCAGTACTTC.

The chain has TRBV15 and TRBJ2-5, with a tentative D call TRBD2 (5 bases). Looked up from germline, CDR1 is LNHNV and CDR2 is YYDKDF (reference sequence). Trimming removed 5 bases at V and 5 bases at J, with 12 bases between. This CDR3 contains 13 residues. CDR3 in DNA: TGTGCCACCAGCCGAGTACTAGAGGAGACCCAGTACTTC. Its protein is CATSRVLEETQYF.

The V call is TRBV5-4, the J call TRBJ2-3; D possibly uses TRBD1 or TRBD2 (6 bases each). CDR1 and CDR2 (germline): SGHNT, YYREEE (reference sequence). Between the trimmed V and J ends, which lost 3 bases and 2 bases, there was a span of 13 bases. This CDR3 spans 15 amino acids. This CDR3 reads CASSSPTGATDTQYF. DNA for the CDR3: TGTGCCAGCAGCTCCCCAACGGGGGCCACAGATACGCAGTATTTT.

This clonotype was found a few times. This chain joins TRBV7-9 and TRBJ2-6; D call uncertain. V dropped 5 bases and J dropped 1 base, with 15 bases sitting between them. This CDR3 is built from 17 residues. Germline assignment: CDR1 SEHNR and CDR2 FQNEAQ (reference sequence). The CDR3 protein is CASSPPQAGSGANVLTF. CDR3 nucleotide sequence: TGTGCCAGCAGCCCGCCCCAGGCTGGTTCTGGGGCCAACGTCCTGACTTTC. The full variable domain, its missing parts supplied by reference TRBV7-9 and TRBJ2-6, is DTGVSQNPRHKITKRGQNVTFRCDPISEHNRLYWYRQTLGQGPEFLTYFQNEAQLEKSRLLSDRFSAERPKGSFSTLEIQRTEQGDSAMYLCASSPPQAGSGANVLTFGAGSRLTVL.

With respect to this clonotype: A much larger clonotype is one base distant, so this may be a read error. Here the CDR3 reads CNPGQTPDTQYF. The CDR3 coding sequence is TGCAACCCCGGGCAGACCCCCGATACGCAGTATTTT. The chain couples TRBV29-1 to TRBJ2-3; D not certain. The V gene's germline CDR1 is SQVTM and CDR2 ANQGSEA. This CDR3 has 12 amino acids.

The sample holds a few counts of this clonotype. This chain links TRBV25-1 with TRBJ1-2; weak D call: TRBD1 (5 bases). The CDR3 is made up of 17 amino acids. V lost 1 base to trimming and J lost 4 bases, with 19 bases between them. Germline lookup yields CDR1 MGHDK and CDR2 SYGVNS. CDR3 sequence: CASSEFGAGVVTYGYTF. The CDR3 region has the DNA TGTGCCAGCAGTGAATTCGGTGCGGGGGTTGTTACCTATGGCTACACCTTC.

This chain joins TRBV20-1 and TRBJ2-1, with 12 bases that match TRBD2. Germline V gene sequence: CDR1 DFQATT, CDR2 SNEGSKA (reference sequence). V was pared by 1 base and J by 5 bases, with 3 bases of the junction left unmatched. The CDR3 length is 15 residues. CDR3 in amino acids: CSARGLAGVHNEQFF. The DNA for the CDR3 is TGCAGTGCTAGAGGACTAGCGGGAGTCCACAATGAGCAGTTCTTC.

Note on this clonotype: A much bigger clone sits one base away, suggesting this may be a read error. The rearrangement joins TRBV27 to TRBJ2-7, with TRBD1 as a possible D gene (6 bases). Germline-derived CDR1 and CDR2 are MNHEY and SMNVEV (reference sequence). This CDR3 spans 13 amino acids. The CDR3 reads CAGSLLPGDEQYF. CDR3 nucleotide sequence: TGTGCCGGCAGTTTATTGCCAGGGGACGAGCAGTACTTC.

This rearrangement joins TRBV15 to TRBJ2-1; weak D call: TRBD2 (5 bases). The CDR3 sequence is 17 residues long. V was trimmed by 1 base and J by 4 bases, leaving 17 bases between them. Germline values: CDR1 LNHNV, CDR2 YYDKDF (reference sequence). DNA of the CDR3: TGTGCCACCAGCAGAGGCCGGGGAAGCGGACCATACAATGAGCAGTTCTTC. Protein sequence: CATSRGRGSGPYNEQFF.

This clonotype was detected many times. The gene calls are TRBV4-2 and TRBJ2-1, with D possibly being TRBD1 (5 bases). V was cut by 0 bases and J by 6 bases, with 15 bases left in between. The germline CDR1 and CDR2 sequences are LGHNA and YNFKEQ. This CDR3 has 16 amino acids. This CDR3 is CASSQDYLNQGNEQFF. The CDR3, as DNA: TGTGCCAGCAGCCAAGACTATCTAAACCAGGGCAATGAGCAGTTCTTC.

The chain couples TRBV7-9 to TRBJ2-3; D remains ambiguous. This CDR3 contains 16 residues. CDR1 and CDR2 from the germline V gene are SEHNR and FQNEAQ (reference sequence). Deletions cut 5 bases from V and 4 bases from J, with 19 bases between. The CDR3 bases are TGTGCCAGCAGCCGAAATAGATATCCCATCCCAGATACGCAGTATTTT. This codes for CASSRNRYPIPDTQYF.